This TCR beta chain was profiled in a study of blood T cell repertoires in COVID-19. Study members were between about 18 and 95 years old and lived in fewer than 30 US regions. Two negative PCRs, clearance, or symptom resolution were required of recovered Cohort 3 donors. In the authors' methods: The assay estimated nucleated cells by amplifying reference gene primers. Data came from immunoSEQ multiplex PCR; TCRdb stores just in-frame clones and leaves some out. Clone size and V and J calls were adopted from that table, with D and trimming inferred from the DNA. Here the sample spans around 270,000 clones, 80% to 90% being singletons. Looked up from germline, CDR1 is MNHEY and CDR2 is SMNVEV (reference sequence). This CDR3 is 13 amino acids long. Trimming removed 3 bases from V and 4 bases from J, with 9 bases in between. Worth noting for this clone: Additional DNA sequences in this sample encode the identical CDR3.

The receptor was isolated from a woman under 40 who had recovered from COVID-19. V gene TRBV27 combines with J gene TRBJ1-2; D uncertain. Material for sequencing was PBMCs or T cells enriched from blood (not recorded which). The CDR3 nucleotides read TGTGCCAGCAGTTTTCGGGGTCTCTATGGCTACACCTTC. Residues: CASSFRGLYGYTF.